Each of the 22 T cell receptor beta chains below was sequenced from the same sample in a study of shared clonotypes between healthy human individuals. The data were produced by immunoSEQ multiplex PCR, yet TCRdb's version contains in-frame clones alone and is incomplete. The sample holds about 1 million clones; 65% to 80% are singletons and the top ten take 1.4%. Material: memory CD4+ T cells sorted from blood. Subset denoted: CD45RA-negative fraction. The source of these receptors is a man younger than 35 in good health.

This clone was recorded only once. The chain employs TRBV5-6 and TRBJ2-7; 9 bases are shared with TRBD2. The CDR3 has 17 residues. Germline V gene lookup returns CDR1 SGHDT and CDR2 YYEEEE. Trimming took 0 bases from V and 0 from J; bases not matched to a gene: 7. CDR3 DNA sequence: TGTGCCAGCAGCTTGGCCCTCCTAGCGGGAAGCTCCTACGAGCAGTACTTC. It is translated as CASSLALLAGSSYEQYF. Looking up the rest from reference TRBV5-6 and TRBJ2-7 gives the full variable domain: DAGVTQSPTHLIKTRGQQVTLRCSPKSGHDTVSWYQQALGQGPQFIFQYYEEEERQRGNFPDRFSGHQFPNYSSELNVNALLLGDSALYLCASSLALLAGSSYEQYFGPGTRLTVT.

This clone was seen only a few times. Here the CDR3 reads CAITPGQTQETQYF. DNA for the CDR3: TGTGCCATAACCCCAGGACAGACACAAGAGACCCAGTACTTC. The chain couples TRBV10-3 to TRBJ2-5, with D possibly TRBD1 on 6 matching bases. In germline, CDR1 is ENHRY, CDR2 SYGVKD. V was pared by 9 bases and J by 2 bases, with 16 bases between. This CDR3 spans 14 amino acids.

The V call is TRBV18, the J call TRBJ1-2, with unresolved D. The V gene's germline CDR1 is KGHSH and CDR2 LQKENI. The CDR3 sequence is 16 residues long. The germline V and J ends were trimmed by 0 bases and 0 bases, with 11 bases remaining between them. The DNA of the CDR3 is TGTGCCAGCTCACCACCGGGTCCGGCAGCTAACTATGGCTACACCTTC. It specifies CASSPPGPAANYGYTF.

The J gene is TRBJ1-1, the V gene TRBV25-1; D perhaps matches TRBD1 (6 bases). V lost 2 bases and J 6 bases, leaving 22 bases between the germline ends. CDR3 length: 17 amino acids. CDR1 MGHDK and CDR2 SYGVNS come from the germline V gene. The chain's CDR3 is CASSERMGAGRLPEAFF. The CDR3 nucleotides read TGTGCCAGCAGTGAACGAATGGGGGCAGGGAGGTTACCTGAAGCTTTCTTT.

This sequence joins TRBV7-8 and TRBJ2-2, with D possibly being TRBD1 or TRBD2 (6 bases each). This CDR3 is built from 14 residues. Germline V gives CDR1 SGHVS, CDR2 FQNEAQ. With 4 bases removed from V and 3 bases from J, the gap between germline ends came to 9 bases. As DNA, the CDR3 is TGTGCCAGCAGCTGGGGGGCCGACACCGGGGAGCTGTTTTTT. Its protein is CASSWGADTGELFF.

The chain has TRBV2 and TRBJ2-3; 7 nucleotides align to TRBD1. This CDR3 comprises 12 residues. Germline CDR1 and CDR2: SNHLY and FYNNEI. Trimming removed 4 bases from V and 7 bases from J; junction bases left unmatched: 2. CDR3 nucleotides: TGTGCCAGCAGTGGACAGGGAAATACGCAGTATTTT. It codes for CASSGQGNTQYF.

The chain recombines TRBV30 with TRBJ1-3; no definite D call. Germline lookup yields CDR1 GTSNPN and CDR2 SVGIG (reference sequence). CDR3 length: 14 amino acids. The V and J ends lost 1 base and 4 bases respectively, with 11 bases between them. CDR3 residues: CAWSGRRAGNTIYF. The CDR3, as DNA: TGTGCCTGGAGTGGTCGGAGGGCCGGAAACACCATATATTTT.

The rearrangement uses TRBV19 and TRBJ2-1, with D unclear. V gave up 2 bases and J gave up 5 bases, with 10 bases separating them. Germline CDR1 is LNHDA and CDR2 is SQIVND (reference sequence). The CDR3 sequence is 14 residues long. CDR3 nucleotide sequence: TGTGCCAGTAGTATATTCCGTGGTGACAATGAGCAGTTCTTC. Its translation is CASSIFRGDNEQFF.

This chain uses TRBV27 with TRBJ2-7, with TRBD1 as a possible D gene (5 bases). This CDR3 comprises 13 residues. V lost 4 bases to trimming and J lost 4 bases, with 11 bases between them. Germline CDR1 is MNHEY and CDR2 is SMNVEV (reference sequence). CDR3 in DNA: TGTGCCAGCAGTTGGGGCCTCGGGTACGAGCAGTACTTC. The encoded protein is CASSWGLGYEQYF.

This clone was detected once. This rearrangement joins TRBV7-9 to TRBJ2-1, with TRBD2 matching over 7 bases. V shed 4 bases, J shed 9 bases, and the junction held 9 bases outside the gene matches. The CDR3 runs to 14 residues. Germline CDR1 is SEHNR and CDR2 is FQNEAQ (reference sequence). The CDR3 spells CASSSWAGVGEQFF. The CDR3 coding sequence is TGTGCCAGCAGCTCATGGGCGGGGGTCGGTGAGCAGTTCTTC.

V is TRBV5-7 and J is TRBJ2-5, with TRBD1 matching over 12 bases. TRBV5-7 is an ORF; its function is uncertain. V shed 2 bases, J shed 6 bases, and the junction held 8 bases outside the gene matches. This CDR3 is built from 16 residues. The DNA for the CDR3 is TGTGCCAGCAGCTTCATTGGGACAGGGGGCGAGAAGACCCAGTACTTC. This translates into CASSFIGTGGEKTQYF.

V usage is TRBV5-5 and J usage is TRBJ2-5; D might be TRBD1 (5 bases). V lost 4 bases and J lost 5, with 15 bases in between. The length of the CDR3 is 14 residues. The germline CDR1 and CDR2 sequences are SGHKS and YYEKEE (reference sequence). CDR3 residues: CASSPTVGVETQYF. Written as DNA, the CDR3 is TGTGCCAGCAGCCCGACAGTGGGCGTGGAGACCCAGTACTTC.

This chain uses TRBV4-1 with TRBJ2-1, with D possibly called TRBD1 or TRBD2 (5 bases each). The V and J ends lost 3 bases and 8 bases respectively, with 17 bases between them. Germline CDR1 MGHRA, CDR2 YSYEKL. The CDR3 has 15 residues. CDR3: CASSQRQRDGDEQFF. The DNA of the CDR3 is TGCGCCAGCAGCCAGCGGCAGAGGGACGGGGATGAGCAGTTCTTC.

The genes are TRBV9 and TRBJ1-6; TRBD1 matches 9 bases. Germline V gene sequence: CDR1 SGDLS, CDR2 YYNGEE. With V trimmed by 0 bases and J by 3 bases, 7 bases remained unmatched. The CDR3 has 18 amino acids. The DNA for the CDR3 is TGTGCCAGCAGCGTAGACAGGGGGCCCTCTAACTATAATTCACCCCTCCACTTT. Amino acids: CASSVDRGPSNYNSPLHF. Full variable domain (remainder filled in from reference TRBV9 and TRBJ1-6): DSGVTQTPKHLITATGQRVTLRCSPRSGDLSVYWYQQSLDQGLQFLIQYYNGEERAKGNILERFSAQQFPDLHSELNLSSLELGDSALYFCASSVDRGPSNYNSPLHFGNGTRLTVT.

This clone has only a few counts. The sample holds other DNA sequences that translate to the same CDR3. The chain has TRBV5-4 and TRBJ2-7; TRBD1 aligns across 12 bases. Germline CDR1 is SGHNT and CDR2 is YYREEE (reference sequence). V lost 4 bases, J lost 3 bases, and 2 bases stayed unmatched. The CDR3 runs 14 residues. This chain's CDR3 is CASSRDRGLYEQYF. The CDR3 DNA is TGTGCCAGCAGCCGGGACAGGGGGCTCTACGAGCAGTACTTC.

The chain combines TRBV9 with TRBJ2-7; 8 positions agree with TRBD2. Germline CDR1 reads SGDLS; CDR2 reads YYNGEE. V was pared by 4 bases and J by 2 bases, with 5 bases of the junction left unmatched. The CDR3 totals 14 residues. CDR3 amino acids: CASSLGLGAYEQYF. The CDR3 bases are TGTGCCAGCAGCTTGGGACTAGGGGCCTACGAGCAGTACTTC.

The chain recombines TRBV28 with TRBJ1-6; 9 nucleotides agree with TRBD1. Germline assignment: CDR1 MDHEN and CDR2 SYDVKM. The ends lost 6 bases at V and 8 bases at J; junction bases unmatched: 5. The CDR3 length is 14 residues. CDR3 residues: CASSPTGGYSPLHF. The CDR3 DNA sequence: TGTGCCAGCAGCCCGACAGGGGGTTATTCACCCCTCCACTTT.

The V and J genes are TRBV7-2 and TRBJ2-3; TRBD2 agrees at 12 bases. The V gene end was trimmed by 6 bases and the J gene end by 3 bases; junction bases not matched to a gene: 7. The germline CDR1 and CDR2 sequences are SGHTA and FQGNSA. The CDR3 covers 16 residues. CDR3 in DNA: TGTGCCAGCAGGGACGGACTAGCGGGACGGACAGATACGCAGTATTTT. Translation: CASRDGLAGRTDTQYF. Full variable domain (remainder filled in from reference TRBV7-2 and TRBJ2-3): GAGVSQSPSNKVTEKGKDVELRCDPISGHTALYWYRQSLGQGLEFLIYFQGNSAPDKSGLPSDRFSAERTGGSVSTLTIQRTQQEDSAVYLCASRDGLAGRTDTQYFGPGTRLTVL.

CDR3 nucleotide sequence: TGCGCCAGCAGTGAGGGGGGCGGACCCACCTACGAGCAGTACTTC. Residues: CASSEGGGPTYEQYF. The V call is TRBV10-1, the J call TRBJ2-7; D is perhaps TRBD1 (6 bases). V lost 2 bases, J lost 2 bases, and 13 bases lay in between. This CDR3 has 15 amino acids. Germline lookup yields CDR1 WNHNN and CDR2 SYGVQD (reference sequence).

V gene TRBV13 combines with J gene TRBJ1-1; no firm D call. Germline V gives CDR1 PRHDT, CDR2 FYEKMQ (reference sequence). V gave up 0 bases and J gave up 4 bases, with 9 bases separating them. CDR3 length equals 14 residues. The CDR3 loop is CASSLGLGGTEAFF. The CDR3 bases are TGTGCCAGCAGCTTAGGCCTAGGAGGCACTGAAGCTTTCTTT.

This rearrangement joins TRBV2 to TRBJ2-3; D might be TRBD1 (5 bases). The CDR3 is 15 residues long. Per the germline V gene, CDR1 is SNHLY and CDR2 is FYNNEI. Trimming removed 6 bases at V and 3 bases at J, with 16 bases between. CDR3 region: CASSPIMAGTDTQYF. CDR3 sequence (DNA): TGTGCCAGCAGCCCAATTATGGCAGGGACAGATACGCAGTATTTT.

For this clone: This sample also contains other DNA sequences that code for the same CDR3. This chain's CDR3 is CASSPGGFNQPQHF. CDR3 nucleotide sequence: TGTGCCAGCAGCCCCGGGGGATTCAATCAGCCCCAGCATTTT. This chain links TRBV9 with TRBJ1-5, with D perhaps matching TRBD1 (5 bases). V shed 4 bases and J shed 3 bases, with 11 bases lying between them. This CDR3 is built from 14 residues. Germline CDR1 is SGDLS and CDR2 is YYNGEE.